The 24 T cell receptor beta chains below come from one sample, sequenced in a study of cytomegalovirus exposure and HLA in healthy donors. This PCR relied on a set of 60 Vbeta primers and 13 Jbeta primers. Here immunoSEQ multiplex PCR was the method, and the copy in TCRdb shows in-frame clones only, minus some. The data show approximately 210,000 clones, and the top ten clones hold roughly 0.89%. Input material: PBMCs. The receptors originated from a woman in her thirties in good health and CMV-seropositive.

The chain recombines TRBV18 with TRBJ1-1, with D tentatively TRBD1 (6 bases). Germline CDR1 reads KGHSH; CDR2 reads LQKENI. This CDR3 contains 18 residues. V lost 0 bases to trimming and J lost 3 bases, with 20 bases between them. CDR3 nucleotides: TGTGCCAGCTCACCACCGGCTGGACAGTTAGGTATCTACACTGAAGCTTTCTTT. It codes for CASSPPAGQLGIYTEAFF.

This rearrangement joins TRBV23-1 to TRBJ1-6, with D possibly TRBD1 on 5 matching bases. TRBV23-1 falls under the ORF class, with uncertain function. The CDR3 runs 14 residues. Trimming took off 5 bases at V and 10 bases at J, with 15 bases between the two ends. CDR3 protein: CASSGGFSWSPLHF. CDR3 nucleotides: TGCGCCAGCAGTGGGGGGTTCTCCTGGTCACCCCTCCACTTT.

The chain is built from TRBV7-9 and TRBJ2-3; D is perhaps TRBD1 (6 bases). Trimming pared 2 bases from V and 4 bases from J, leaving 22 bases between. CDR3 size: 18 residues. The germline CDR1 and CDR2 sequences are SEHNR and FQNEAQ (reference sequence). This CDR3 reads CASSLKRGWQGSADTQYF. The CDR3 region has the DNA TGTGCCAGCAGCTTAAAAAGGGGCTGGCAGGGGAGCGCAGATACGCAGTATTTT.

J is TRBJ1-5 and V is TRBV6-5; maybe TRBD1 (6 bases). The germline V and J ends were trimmed by 6 bases and 2 bases, with 11 bases remaining between them. Looked up from germline, CDR1 is MNHEY and CDR2 is SVGAGI. This CDR3 contains 14 residues. The CDR3 reads CASRQQGGNQPQHF. The DNA for the CDR3 is TGTGCCAGCAGACAACAGGGAGGCAATCAGCCCCAGCATTTT.

The chain uses TRBV7-9 and TRBJ1-2; no clear D. Germline V CDR1 and CDR2: SEHNR, FQNEAQ (reference sequence). Trimming took off 2 bases at V and 5 bases at J, with 3 bases between the two ends. This CDR3 has 11 residues. The CDR3 reads CASSLQYGYTF. In DNA form, the CDR3 reads TGTGCCAGCAGCTTACAATATGGCTACACCTTC.

J is TRBJ1-5 and V is TRBV15; D not certain. Trimming cost V 0 bases and J 2 bases, with 5 bases left between them. The CDR3 length is 14 residues. The germline V gene has CDR1 LNHNV and CDR2 YYDKDF (reference sequence). The DNA for the CDR3 is TGTGCCACCAGCAGAGAGAGTGGCAATCAGCCCCAGCATTTT. Its translation is CATSRESGNQPQHF.

Written as DNA, the CDR3 is TGTGCCAGCAGTGATCGGCAGGGTAGGATTGCGAACACTGAAGCTTTCTTT. Translating gives CASSDRQGRIANTEAFF. This chain connects TRBV6-1 to TRBJ1-1, with a weak D call TRBD1 (5 bases). This CDR3 has 17 amino acids. In germline, CDR1 is MNHNS, CDR2 SASEGT. V was trimmed by 3 bases and J by 1 base, leaving 18 bases between them.

The genes are TRBV2 and TRBJ2-3; 7 bases are a match to TRBD1. This CDR3 comprises 14 residues. Trimming cost V 4 bases and J 3 bases; bases outside gene matches: 4. CDR1 and CDR2 from the germline V gene are SNHLY and FYNNEI. The CDR3 nucleotides read TGTGCCAGCAGTGTAGGACAGGCGACAGATACGCAGTATTTT. The encoded protein is CASSVGQATDTQYF.

This chain connects TRBV19 to TRBJ2-2; perhaps TRBD2 as D (6 bases). V lost 7 bases and J 4 bases, leaving 16 bases between the germline ends. Germline CDR1 and CDR2: LNHDA and SQIVND (reference sequence). The CDR3 consists of 15 residues. The CDR3 reads CASTAGSQTTGELFF. Here the CDR3 DNA reads TGTGCCAGTACGGCCGGGAGCCAAACCACCGGGGAGCTGTTTTTT.

The chain carries TRBV4-1 and TRBJ2-1; 8 nucleotides align to TRBD2. The CDR3 runs to 16 residues. The germline V gene encodes CDR1 MGHRA and CDR2 YSYEKL. V lost 3 bases, J lost 2 bases, and 6 bases stayed unmatched. CDR3 sequence (DNA): TGCGCCAGCAGCCAGCTAATTAGCGGGACCTACAATGAGCAGTTCTTC. The encoded protein is CASSQLISGTYNEQFF.

This chain links TRBV15 with TRBJ1-4; D not certain. Trimming shortened V by 0 bases and J by 8 bases, and 16 bases separated the two germline ends. This CDR3 comprises 16 residues. The germline CDR1 and CDR2 sequences are LNHNV and YYDKDF (reference sequence). CDR3 residues: CATSRESEGHQEKLFF. The CDR3 bases are TGTGCCACCAGCAGAGAATCAGAGGGCCATCAAGAAAAACTGTTTTTT.

The gene calls are TRBV7-2 and TRBJ2-3; TRBD1 aligns across 7 bases. CDR1 and CDR2 from the germline V gene are SGHTA and FQGNSA. The junction had 11 bases not matched to a gene; V was cut back by 6 bases and J by 2 bases. CDR3 length: 16 amino acids. The CDR3 region has the DNA TGTGCCAGCAGTCAAGCCTCGGGACAGCTCACAGATACGCAGTATTTT. This codes for CASSQASGQLTDTQYF.

The CDR3, as DNA: TGTGCCAGCAGCCTCCTAGCGGGAGGGGGCAACGAGCAGTACTTC. This gives the protein CASSLLAGGGNEQYF. The rearrangement joins TRBV6-5 to TRBJ2-7; TRBD2 aligns across 12 bases. This CDR3 is built from 15 residues. V trimming: 6 bases; J trimming: 5 bases; junction bases outside the gene matches: 8. Germline loops: CDR1 MNHEY, CDR2 SVGAGI.

Written as DNA, the CDR3 is TGTGCCAGCAGACATCTTCTAGCGGGAGATCCAGATACGCAGTATTTT. It codes for CASRHLLAGDPDTQYF. V usage is TRBV27 and J usage is TRBJ2-3, with 10 bases that match TRBD2. Trimming took 6 bases from V and 4 from J; bases not matched to a gene: 10. In germline, CDR1 is MNHEY, CDR2 SMNVEV (reference sequence). This CDR3 has 16 amino acids.

V usage is TRBV5-4 and J usage is TRBJ2-1; no clear D. The germline V and J ends were trimmed by 3 bases and 6 bases, with 16 bases remaining between them. The germline V gene encodes CDR1 SGHNT and CDR2 YYREEE (reference sequence). This CDR3 region has 15 residues. The CDR3 DNA is TGTGCCAGCAGCTCGCCAGGTAGTTTGGGCAATGAGCAGTTCTTC. Translating gives CASSSPGSLGNEQFF. Full variable domain (missing parts from reference TRBV5-4 and TRBJ2-1): ETGVTQSPTHLIKTRGQQVTLRCSSQSGHNTVSWYQQALGQGPQFIFQYYREEENGRGNFPPRFSGLQFPNYSSELNVNALELDDSALYLCASSSPGSLGNEQFFGPGTRLTVL.

The rearrangement joins TRBV5-1 to TRBJ1-2; TRBD1 agrees at 9 bases. Germline CDR1 is SGHRS and CDR2 is YFSETQ. The CDR3 length is 15 residues. The V gene end was trimmed by 3 bases and the J gene end by 6 bases; junction bases not matched to a gene: 9. The CDR3 sequence: CASSSDRQGGNGYTF. The CDR3 nucleotides read TGCGCCAGCAGCTCCGACCGACAGGGGGGAAATGGCTACACCTTC.

J is TRBJ1-2 and V is TRBV11-2, with D maybe TRBD1 (5 bases). CDR1 SGHAT and CDR2 FQNNGV come from the germline V gene. The V end was cut by 4 bases, the J end by 2 bases, with 20 bases between. This CDR3 has 17 residues. CDR3 sequence (DNA): TGTGCCAGCAGCTCACTCCAAAGCACAGGCGCAAACTATGGCTACACCTTC. Protein product: CASSSLQSTGANYGYTF.

The chain joins TRBV6-4 to TRBJ2-1, with TRBD2 matching 8 bases. Germline trimming cut 3 bases from V and 1 base from J; bases unmatched to any gene: 5. The CDR3 length is 16 residues. Germline values: CDR1 MRHNA, CDR2 SNTAGT. CDR3 nucleotide sequence: TGTGCCAGCAGTGAGGCCGGGACTAGATCCTACAATGAGCAGTTCTTC. It codes for CASSEAGTRSYNEQFF.

The chain carries TRBV27 and TRBJ2-3; 14 positions match TRBD2. Germline-derived CDR1 and CDR2 are MNHEY and SMNVEV (reference sequence). The CDR3 is 18 amino acids. Trimming cost V 5 bases and J 5 bases; bases outside gene matches: 12. CDR3 nucleotide sequence: TGTGCCAGCAGTCCGACTAGCGGGGGGGCCGGAAGTTTAGATACGCAGTATTTT. Its protein is CASSPTSGGAGSLDTQYF.

The chain combines TRBV7-2 with TRBJ1-5, with D possibly being TRBD1 (6 bases). The CDR3 has 13 amino acids. Trimming took off 7 bases at V and 4 bases at J, with 11 bases between the two ends. Germline CDR1 is SGHTA and CDR2 is FQGNSA. The CDR3 sequence: CASNQGTNQPQHF. The CDR3 DNA sequence: TGTGCCAGCAACCAGGGGACAAATCAGCCCCAGCATTTT. The whole variable domain, filled in from reference TRBV7-2 and TRBJ1-5, reads GAGVSQSPSNKVTEKGKDVELRCDPISGHTALYWYRQSLGQGLEFLIYFQGNSAPDKSGLPSDRFSAERTGGSVSTLTIQRTQQEDSAVYLCASNQGTNQPQHFGDGTRLSIL.

The rearrangement uses TRBV7-8 and TRBJ1-2; TRBD1 agrees at 11 bases. Germline V gene sequence: CDR1 SGHVS, CDR2 FQNEAQ. Trimming cost V 1 base and J 8 bases; bases outside gene matches: 9. The CDR3 length is 16 residues. CDR3 in DNA: TGTGCCAGCAGCTTAGGGACAGGGGGCTTTCGGAAGGGCTACACCTTC. This codes for CASSLGTGGFRKGYTF.

The V call is TRBV13, the J call TRBJ2-3; no clear D. CDR1 is PRHDT, CDR2 FYEKMQ, per germline (reference sequence). The V and J ends lost 1 base and 5 bases respectively, with 4 bases between them. There are 12 residues in the CDR3. CDR3 nucleotides: TGTGCCAGCAGCTTAGCTAAAGATACGCAGTATTTT. Amino acids: CASSLAKDTQYF.

The CDR3 bases are TGTGCCAGCAGCCATGAGCCTTATGGCTACACCTTC. This sequence encodes CASSHEPYGYTF. This chain connects TRBV7-2 to TRBJ1-2; D uncertain. The CDR3 runs 12 residues. The germline V gene encodes CDR1 SGHTA and CDR2 FQGNSA. Trimming removed 5 bases at V and 5 bases at J, with 9 bases between.

The CDR3 region has the DNA TGTGCCTGGGGACAGGGATTCAATCAGCCCCAGCATTTT. Protein: CAWGQGFNQPQHF. The V gene is TRBV30, the J gene TRBJ1-5; 8 bases agree with TRBD1. CDR1 is GTSNPN, CDR2 SVGIG, per germline (reference sequence). The V and J ends lost 5 bases and 3 bases, in that order; junction bases with no gene match: 3. This CDR3 is 13 amino acids long. Supplemented by reference TRBV30 and TRBJ1-5, the full variable domain reads SQTIHQWPATLVQPVGSPLSLECTVEGTSNPNLYWYRQAAGRGLQLLFYSVGIGQISSEVPQNLSASRPQDRQFILSSKKLLLSDSGFYLCAWGQGFNQPQHFGDGTRLSIL.